What follows are 21 T cell receptor beta chains derived from one specimen sequenced in a study of OX40 agonist ivuxolimab in advanced cancers. Only in-frame clones appear in the TCRdb table, and some are missing; sequencing was by immunoSEQ multiplex PCR. There are around 56,000 clones in the sample; about 83% occur only once, and roughly 5% lies in the top ten. Source: CD4+ or CD8+ T cells sorted from blood, taken in a trial of the OX40 agonist ivuxolimab. The receptors come from an adult with an advanced solid tumor such as melanoma, head and neck, liver or kidney cancer.

This chain connects TRBV7-9 to TRBJ2-6, with D uncertain. CDR3 size: 13 residues. V shed 8 bases and J shed 0 bases, with 5 bases lying between them. Germline lookup yields CDR1 SEHNR and CDR2 FQNEAQ (reference sequence). CDR3 amino acids: CASDSSGANVLTF. Written as DNA, the CDR3 is TGTGCCAGCGATAGCTCTGGGGCCAACGTCCTGACTTTC. Full variable domain (outside the CDR3, taken from reference TRBV7-9 and TRBJ2-6): DTGVSQNPRHKITKRGQNVTFRCDPISEHNRLYWYRQTLGQGPEFLTYFQNEAQLEKSRLLSDRFSAERPKGSFSTLEIQRTEQGDSAMYLCASDSSGANVLTFGAGSRLTVL.

DNA for the CDR3: TGCGCCAGCAGCTTGGTCCAGGGAGGCACAGATACGCAGTATTTT. Translating it yields CASSLVQGGTDTQYF. This sequence joins TRBV5-1 and TRBJ2-3; D is perhaps TRBD1 or TRBD2 (5 bases each). V was pared by 0 bases and J by 1 base, with 9 bases between. CDR1 is SGHRS and CDR2 is YFSETQ in the germline V gene. The CDR3 loop spans 15 amino acids.

The chain is built from TRBV11-2 and TRBJ1-6; TRBD1 matches at 9 bases. The CDR3 sequence is 15 residues long. The junction had 5 bases not matched to a gene; V was cut back by 4 bases and J by 7 bases. CDR1 and CDR2 from the germline V gene are SGHAT and FQNNGV. This CDR3 is CASSSSGTGNSPLHF. DNA of the CDR3: TGTGCCAGCAGCTCGAGCGGGACAGGGAATTCACCCCTCCACTTT.

CDR3 sequence: CASRSRQGGEKLFF. Here the CDR3 DNA reads TGTGCCAGCAGGTCGCGGCAGGGTGGAGAAAAACTGTTTTTT. This chain links TRBV6-5 with TRBJ1-4; a weak D match, TRBD1 (5 bases). The V and J ends lost 6 bases and 8 bases respectively, with 16 bases between them. This CDR3 spans 14 amino acids. Germline V gives CDR1 MNHEY, CDR2 SVGAGI.

This chain joins TRBV5-4 and TRBJ2-5; TRBD2 might be the D (6 bases). This CDR3 comprises 17 residues. CDR1 SGHNT and CDR2 YYREEE come from the germline V gene (reference sequence). Trimming left V 4 bases short and J 0 bases short, with 19 bases between. The CDR3 loop reads CASSQGSGVGYQETQYF. The DNA for the CDR3 is TGTGCCAGCAGCCAAGGGTCGGGAGTTGGGTACCAAGAGACCCAGTACTTC.

The gene calls are TRBV5-4 and TRBJ2-7; tentative D call: TRBD1 (6 bases). The CDR3 consists of 15 residues. Between the trimmed V and J ends, which lost 3 bases and 6 bases, there was a span of 19 bases. The germline V gene has CDR1 SGHNT and CDR2 YYREEE (reference sequence). CDR3 nucleotide sequence: TGTGCCAGCAGCTCAACAGGGCCTAGCTCCGTCGAGCAGTACTTC. Protein sequence: CASSSTGPSSVEQYF.

This chain joins TRBV11-2 and TRBJ2-3; 7 bases line up with TRBD1. From germline, CDR1 is SGHAT and CDR2 FQNNGV. This CDR3 contains 14 residues. The ends lost 2 bases at V and 7 bases at J; junction bases unmatched: 6. The CDR3 nucleotides read TGTGCCAGCAGCTTAAACAGGGGTGTATATACGCAGTATTTT. The encoded protein is CASSLNRGVYTQYF. Full variable domain (remainder filled in from reference TRBV11-2 and TRBJ2-3): EAGVAQSPRYKIIEKRQSVAFWCNPISGHATLYWYQQILGQGPKLLIQFQNNGVVDDSQLPKDRFSAERLKGVDSTLKIQPAKLEDSAVYLCASSLNRGVYTQYFGPGTRLTVL.

The genes are TRBV9 and TRBJ1-2, with D possibly TRBD1 on 6 matching bases. The CDR3 loop spans 14 amino acids. Germline lookup yields CDR1 SGDLS and CDR2 YYNGEE. Trimming took off 4 bases at V and 3 bases at J, with 13 bases between the two ends. This chain's CDR3 is CASSSGGGHYGYTF. Here the CDR3 DNA reads TGTGCCAGCAGCTCCGGGGGGGGGCACTATGGCTACACCTTC.

J is TRBJ2-3 and V is TRBV7-3, with 13 bases lining up with TRBD2. Losses at the gene ends were 2 bases for V and 4 bases for J; bases not matched to a gene: 0. Germline-derived CDR1 and CDR2 are SGHTA and FQGTGA. The CDR3 loop spans 15 amino acids. Here the CDR3 reads CASSLGLAGADTQYF. DNA of the CDR3: TGTGCCAGCAGCTTAGGACTAGCGGGAGCAGATACGCAGTATTTT.

The genes are TRBV15 and TRBJ1-2; 7 nucleotides agree with TRBD1. Trimming at V came to 1 base and at J to 8 bases, leaving 7 bases not matched to a gene. This CDR3 spans 14 amino acids. Germline CDR1 and CDR2: LNHNV and YYDKDF (reference sequence). CDR3 DNA sequence: TGTGCCACCAGCAGAGTAGGAAGGGGGCACGGCTACACCTTC. Encoded protein: CATSRVGRGHGYTF.

The chain employs TRBV10-3 and TRBJ1-2; weak D call: TRBD1 (6 bases). The CDR3 is 14 amino acids. The V gene's germline CDR1 is ENHRY and CDR2 SYGVKD. V was cut by 3 bases and J by 2 bases, with 10 bases left in between. CDR3: CAISEQQGNYGYTF. The CDR3 DNA is TGTGCCATCAGTGAACAACAGGGCAACTATGGCTACACCTTC.

The chain uses TRBV29-1 and TRBJ2-2; D is unclear. CDR1 and CDR2 from the germline V gene are SQVTM and ANQGSEA. The V end was cut by 2 bases, the J end by 5 bases, with 6 bases between. The CDR3 is 12 residues long. CDR3 amino acids: CSVEKWTGELFF. The CDR3 nucleotides read TGCAGCGTTGAAAAGTGGACCGGGGAGCTGTTTTTT.

This chain joins TRBV28 and TRBJ1-5; perhaps TRBD1 as D (6 bases). V lost 6 bases and J lost 4, with 22 bases in between. The CDR3 is 17 amino acids. Germline CDR1 MDHEN, CDR2 SYDVKM. The CDR3 loop is CASSRPTARGRNQPQHF. The CDR3 DNA reads as TGTGCCAGCAGCCGCCCCACGGCCAGGGGCCGGAATCAGCCCCAGCATTTT. Full variable domain (remainder filled in from reference TRBV28 and TRBJ1-5): DVKVTQSSRYLVKRTGEKVFLECVQDMDHENMFWYRQDPGLGLRLIYFSYDVKMKEKGDIPEGYSVSREKKERFSLILESASTNQTSMYLCASSRPTARGRNQPQHFGDGTRLSIL.

This clone was observed a single time. This chain connects TRBV4-1 to TRBJ2-4; 7 positions match TRBD1. Germline V gives CDR1 MGHRA, CDR2 YSYEKL. V shed 1 base, J shed 0 bases, and the junction held 18 bases outside the gene matches. The CDR3 is 21 amino acids. The CDR3 sequence: CASSQAFIGRQGRLAKNIQYF. The CDR3 DNA is TGCGCCAGCAGCCAAGCGTTCATAGGACGACAGGGCAGGCTAGCCAAAAACATTCAGTACTTC.

CDR3 sequence reads: CASSLSWDSPLHF. DNA for the CDR3: TGTGCCAGCAGTTTATCGTGGGATTCACCCCTCCACTTT. The V gene is TRBV27, the J gene TRBJ1-6; unclear D gene. The CDR3 sequence is 13 residues long. From germline, CDR1 is MNHEY and CDR2 SMNVEV (reference sequence). The V and J ends lost 0 bases and 8 bases respectively, with 5 bases between them.

The chain combines TRBV12-5 with TRBJ2-7; D gene unclear. The germline CDR1 and CDR2 sequences are LGHNT and FRNRAP. This CDR3 spans 12 amino acids. V lost 6 bases and J 4 bases, leaving 10 bases between the germline ends. The CDR3 sequence is CASGSREYEQYF. The CDR3 coding sequence is TGTGCTAGTGGCTCCCGCGAGTACGAGCAGTACTTC.

The count of this clone is one. The chain links TRBV27 to TRBJ1-6; D is unclear. Germline loops: CDR1 MNHEY, CDR2 SMNVEV (reference sequence). The CDR3 totals 15 residues. Deletions cut 10 bases from V and 1 base from J, with 14 bases between. The CDR3 DNA is TGTGCCACCTCCGAAGGGAGGTCCTATAATTCACCCCTCCACTTT. It translates to CATSEGRSYNSPLHF.

This chain links TRBV7-8 with TRBJ2-5; 10 positions agree with TRBD1. From germline, CDR1 is SGHVS and CDR2 FQNEAQ. J lost 5 bases, V lost 4 bases, and 7 bases had no gene match. The CDR3 sequence is 15 residues long. CDR3 amino acids: CASSSTPGQGETQYF. The CDR3 bases are TGTGCCAGCAGCTCCACTCCGGGACAGGGGGAGACCCAGTACTTC.

V is TRBV9 and J is TRBJ2-2; D ambiguous. This CDR3 has 14 residues. The germline gives CDR1 SGDLS, CDR2 YYNGEE. Trimming removed 3 bases from V and 5 bases from J, with 11 bases in between. The CDR3 DNA follows: TGTGCCAGCAGCGCGGTACTCGGGACCGGGGAGCTGTTTTTT. Protein: CASSAVLGTGELFF.

V is TRBV7-3 and J is TRBJ2-3; 7 nucleotides agree with TRBD2. Germline values: CDR1 SGHTA, CDR2 FQGTGA. CDR3 length: 13 amino acids. Trimming cost V 5 bases and J 6 bases; bases outside gene matches: 5. CDR3 in amino acids: CASSTSVSDTQYF. For the CDR3, the DNA is TGTGCCAGCAGCACTAGCGTCTCGGATACGCAGTATTTT. The full variable domain, completed using reference TRBV7-3 and TRBJ2-3, is GAGVSQTPSNKVTEKGKYVELRCDPISGHTALYWYRQSLGQGPEFLIYFQGTGAADDSGLPNDRFFAVRPEGSVSTLKIQRTERGDSAVYLCASSTSVSDTQYFGPGTRLTVL.

The rearrangement uses TRBV30 and TRBJ2-2; D is unclear. Germline V gene sequence: CDR1 GTSNPN, CDR2 SVGIG (reference sequence). CDR3 length: 13 residues. V lost 3 bases and J lost 6, with 11 bases in between. The CDR3 loop reads CAWRRRLSGELFF. CDR3 coding DNA: TGTGCCTGGAGGAGACGGCTATCCGGGGAGCTGTTTTTT. The full variable domain, completed using reference TRBV30 and TRBJ2-2, is SQTIHQWPATLVQPVGSPLSLECTVEGTSNPNLYWYRQAAGRGLQLLFYSVGIGQISSEVPQNLSASRPQDRQFILSSKKLLLSDSGFYLCAWRRRLSGELFFGEGSRLTVL.